These T cell receptor beta chains were read from a single sample in a study of cytomegalovirus exposure and HLA in healthy donors. Sequencing used immunoSEQ multiplex PCR; TCRdb keeps in-frame clones, though not all of them. The repertoire holds approximately 120,000 clones, around 75% seen once, with under 5.5% in the top ten. Sequenced input: PBMCs. Receptors originate from a man aged 60-69 years in good health and CMV-seropositive. Each CDR3 is given with its conserved first and last residue. A D gene is named only where the DNA matches it firmly. The size entry is marked missing in some rows and otherwise reads once, few, many or a size class.

d_gene	v_gene	j_gene	abundance	CDR3aa	CDR3nt
NA	TRBV7-2	TRBJ1-2	NA	CASSLDTNYGYTF	TGTGCCAGCAGCTTAGACACAAACTATGGCTACACCTTC
NA	TRBV28	TRBJ2-3	NA	CASSSGLGGRADTQYF	TGTGCCAGCAGTTCCGGACTGGGGGGAAGGGCAGATACGCAGTATTTT
NA	TRBV6-1	TRBJ2-6	few	CASSGTARTGANVLTF	TGTGCCAGCAGTGGGACAGCTAGAACTGGGGCCAACGTCCTGACTTTC
TRBD2	TRBV27	TRBJ2-4	NA	CASTQVGGSDIQYF	TGTGCCAGCACCCAAGTGGGGGGGTCGGACATTCAGTACTTC
TRBD2	TRBV7-3	TRBJ2-1	NA	CASSPSGGAYNEQFF	TGTGCCAGCAGCCCGAGCGGGGGGGCTTACAATGAGCAGTTCTTC
NA	TRBV28	TRBJ1-2	NA	CASSTPGHLYTF	TGTGCCAGCAGCACCCCGGGACACCTCTACACCTTC
NA	TRBV6-1	TRBJ2-7	few	CASSEAYWRYEQYF	TGTGCCAGCAGTGAAGCGTACTGGCGGTACGAGCAGTACTTC
TRBD1	TRBV11-2	TRBJ1-1	once	CASQQGAWTEAFF	TGTGCCAGCCAACAGGGGGCGTGGACTGAAGCTTTCTTT
NA	TRBV9	TRBJ1-3	NA	CASRAGRGGNTIYF	TGTGCCAGCAGGGCAGGGCGAGGCGGAAACACCATATATTTT
NA	TRBV6-5	TRBJ1-1	NA	CASVKGDTEAFF	TGTGCCAGCGTAAAAGGGGACACTGAAGCTTTCTTT
TRBD2	TRBV4-1	TRBJ2-3	NA	CASSQVVGGTDTQYF	TGCGCCAGCAGCCAAGTCGTCGGGGGGACAGATACGCAGTATTTT
NA	TRBV6-4	TRBJ1-1	few	CASSPRGYTEAFF	TGTGCCAGCAGCCCCCGGGGATACACTGAAGCTTTCTTT
NA	TRBV28	TRBJ1-4	few	CASSFVERSQGKLFF	TGTGCCAGCAGTTTTGTGGAAAGAAGTCAGGGAAAACTGTTTTTT
NA	TRBV11-2	TRBJ2-7	NA	CASRKWGSGGPYEQYF	TGTGCCAGCAGAAAGTGGGGTAGCGGAGGTCCTTACGAGCAGTACTTC
TRBD1	TRBV7-3	TRBJ2-7	NA	CASSLDRGHEQYF	TGTGCCAGCAGCTTGGACAGGGGGCACGAGCAGTACTTC
TRBD1	TRBV6-1	TRBJ2-3	NA	CASSWDRGTDTQYF	TGTGCCAGCAGTTGGGACAGGGGCACAGATACGCAGTATTTT
NA	TRBV9	TRBJ2-7	NA	CASSVGQGKTSYEQYF	TGTGCCAGCAGCGTTGGCCAGGGCAAGACGAGCTACGAGCAGTACTTC
NA	TRBV28	TRBJ1-2	NA	CASSLLQATANYGYTF	TGTGCCAGCAGTTTATTACAGGCGACAGCTAACTATGGCTACACCTTC
TRBD2	TRBV19	TRBJ2-5	NA	CASSLLAGDQETQYF	TGTGCCAGTAGTCTACTAGCGGGGGACCAAGAGACCCAGTACTTC
TRBD1	TRBV29-1	TRBJ2-1	NA	CSVEEGTGSSYNEQFF	TGCAGCGTTGAAGAAGGGACAGGGAGCTCCTACAATGAGCAGTTCTTC
NA	TRBV7-2	TRBJ2-3	NA	CASSLVAPDTQYF	TGTGCCAGCAGCTTAGTGGCCCCAGATACGCAGTATTTT
NA	TRBV2	TRBJ2-2	NA	CATTKTLGTGELFF	TGTGCCACCACAAAGACACTGGGCACCGGGGAGCTGTTTTTT
NA	TRBV6-4	TRBJ2-2	NA	CASSPHAQTGELFF	TGTGCCAGCAGTCCTCACGCACAGACCGGGGAGCTGTTTTTT